Below, one T cell receptor beta chain is given with its context. Germline V gene sequence: CDR1 MDHEN, CDR2 SYDVKM. V was pared by 7 bases and J by 5 bases, with 8 bases of the junction left unmatched. The CDR3 contains 13 residues. This specimen comes from a study of blood T cell repertoires in COVID-19. Whole-study context: Sites in the United States, Italy and Spain provided acute and convalescent COVID-19 samples.

Libraries were prepared by immunoSEQ multiplex PCR; TCRdb keeps only in-frame clonotypes and omits some of them. The sample holds roughly 120,000 clones, over 70% seen once. The chain joins TRBV28 to TRBJ2-7; 7 positions agree with TRBD1. The source of this sequence is a woman in her sixties or seventies with acute or convalescent COVID-19. Sequencing was done on a sample of peripheral blood. The CDR3 loop reads CASNPPDRDEQYF. The CDR3 DNA follows: TGTGCCAGCAACCCCCCTGACAGGGACGAGCAGTACTTC.